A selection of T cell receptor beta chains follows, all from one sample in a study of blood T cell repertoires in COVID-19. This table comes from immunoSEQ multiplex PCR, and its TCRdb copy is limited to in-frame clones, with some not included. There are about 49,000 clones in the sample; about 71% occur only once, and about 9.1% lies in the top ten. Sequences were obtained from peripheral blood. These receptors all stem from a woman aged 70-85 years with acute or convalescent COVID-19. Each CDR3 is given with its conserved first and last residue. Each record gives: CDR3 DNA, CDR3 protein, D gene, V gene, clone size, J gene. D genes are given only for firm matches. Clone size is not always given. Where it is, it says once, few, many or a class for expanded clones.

CDR3nt: TGTGCCAGTAGTATAGCTAGCGGGAGCGGTATTGAGCAGTTCTTC
CDR3aa: CASSIASGSGIEQFF
d_gene: TRBD2
v_gene: TRBV19
abundance: NA
j_gene: TRBJ2-1

CDR3nt: TGTGCCAGCAGGGCGGGGCCGGTTGGGCCCCTCCACTTT
CDR3aa: CASRAGPVGPLHF
d_gene: NA
v_gene: TRBV6-5
abundance: few
j_gene: TRBJ1-6

CDR3nt: TGTGCCAGCAGCTTAGGAGGACAGGGTGGCTCTGGAAACACCATATATTTT
CDR3aa: CASSLGGQGGSGNTIYF
d_gene: TRBD1
v_gene: TRBV7-9
abundance: NA
j_gene: TRBJ1-3

CDR3nt: TGTGTTTCAGGAGCGGAGGTCAATAGCAATCAGCCCCAGCATTTT
CDR3aa: CVSGAEVNSNQPQHF
d_gene: NA
v_gene: TRBV28
abundance: few
j_gene: TRBJ1-5

CDR3nt: TGTGCCAGCAGCCTTCCAGCGGGGGGAGCGAACACCGGGGAGCTGTTTTTT
CDR3aa: CASSLPAGGANTGELFF
d_gene: TRBD2
v_gene: TRBV3-1/TRBV3-2
abundance: NA
j_gene: TRBJ2-2

CDR3nt: TGTGCCAGCAGTTCCCCAGGGGTGGGGGAAAAACTGTTTTTT
CDR3aa: CASSSPGVGEKLFF
d_gene: NA
v_gene: TRBV28
abundance: NA
j_gene: TRBJ1-4

CDR3nt: TGTGCCAGCAGTTTATGGGCAGGGGGAAATGAAAAACTGTTTTTT
CDR3aa: CASSLWAGGNEKLFF
d_gene: TRBD1
v_gene: TRBV27
abundance: NA
j_gene: TRBJ1-4

CDR3nt: TGCGCCAGCAGAAACCCCGGGACAGCGGACACCATATATTTT
CDR3aa: CASRNPGTADTIYF
d_gene: TRBD1
v_gene: TRBV4-1
abundance: NA
j_gene: TRBJ1-3

CDR3nt: TGTGCCAGCTCACCTTGGAGGGATGGCTACACCTTC
CDR3aa: CASSPWRDGYTF
d_gene: NA
v_gene: TRBV18
abundance: NA
j_gene: TRBJ1-2

CDR3nt: TGCAGTGCTAGTCAGGGAGGGGGCAATCAGCCCCAGCATTTT
CDR3aa: CSASQGGGNQPQHF
d_gene: NA
v_gene: TRBV20-1
abundance: NA
j_gene: TRBJ1-5

CDR3nt: TGCGCCAGCAGCCAGGACTACTCTAAAAAATACGAGCAGTACTTC
CDR3aa: CASSQDYSKKYEQYF
d_gene: NA
v_gene: TRBV4-1
abundance: few
j_gene: TRBJ2-7

CDR3nt: TGTGCCATCAGTGAGTCGGGTCCGGGTAGTTCAGATACGCAGTATTTT
CDR3aa: CAISESGPGSSDTQYF
d_gene: NA
v_gene: TRBV10-3
abundance: few
j_gene: TRBJ2-3

CDR3nt: TGTGCCAGCAGCTTAGAGACAGGGGACTATGGCTACACCTTC
CDR3aa: CASSLETGDYGYTF
d_gene: TRBD1
v_gene: TRBV11-2
abundance: NA
j_gene: TRBJ1-2

CDR3nt: TGTGCCAGCAGCTGGACAACTTTACCCGAGCAGTACTTC
CDR3aa: CASSWTTLPEQYF
d_gene: NA
v_gene: TRBV28
abundance: NA
j_gene: TRBJ2-7

CDR3nt: TGCGCCAGCAGCCAAGAATACGGGAGAGATACGCAGTATTTT
CDR3aa: CASSQEYGRDTQYF
d_gene: NA
v_gene: TRBV4-3
abundance: NA
j_gene: TRBJ2-3

CDR3nt: TGTGCCAGCAGAGTTAGCGGGAGCTCCTACAATGAGCAGTTCTTC
CDR3aa: CASRVSGSSYNEQFF
d_gene: TRBD2
v_gene: TRBV7-3
abundance: once
j_gene: TRBJ2-1

CDR3nt: TGTGCCAGCAGCTTAGGGACAGGACTGGGTGGCTACACCTTC
CDR3aa: CASSLGTGLGGYTF
d_gene: TRBD1
v_gene: TRBV11-2
abundance: medium-sized
j_gene: TRBJ1-2

CDR3nt: TGTGCCAGTAGTATTTACGCGGGAGGGTGGAATGAGCAGTTCTTC
CDR3aa: CASSIYAGGWNEQFF
d_gene: TRBD2
v_gene: TRBV19
abundance: few
j_gene: TRBJ2-1

CDR3nt: TGTGCCAGCAGCCTAGACAGGGGCTCCTACGAGCAGTACTTC
CDR3aa: CASSLDRGSYEQYF
d_gene: TRBD1
v_gene: TRBV7-3
abundance: NA
j_gene: TRBJ2-7

CDR3nt: TGTGCCAGCAGTACCAAACAAGGGACAGGCTACGAGCAGTACTTC
CDR3aa: CASSTKQGTGYEQYF
d_gene: TRBD1
v_gene: TRBV7-6
abundance: few
j_gene: TRBJ2-7